This paragraph covers one TCR beta chain sequence. The sample belongs to a study of blood T cell repertoires in COVID-19. Background on the study: Material from acute and convalescent COVID-19 was sourced from the United States, Italy and Spain. Sources were T cells, B-cell-depleted T cells, or PBMCs; the material itself was cDNA or gDNA.

Only in-frame clones appear in the TCRdb table, and some are missing; sequencing was by immunoSEQ multiplex PCR. The table lists approximately 56,000 clones, approximately 89% of them singletons. It was during active infection that Seattle patients were enrolled and then longitudinally followed. This CDR3 comprises 18 residues. Germline V gene sequence: CDR1 SGHTS, CDR2 YDEGEE. With V trimmed by 3 bases and J by 0 bases, 9 bases remained unmatched. Sequencing was done on a sample of peripheral blood. The rearrangement joins TRBV5-8 to TRBJ1-6; 7 bases agree with TRBD1. The source is a woman in her fifties or sixties with COVID-19, enrolled during active disease. CDR3 sequence reads: CASSSDRRRSSYNSPLHF. The CDR3 DNA follows: TGTGCCAGCAGCTCGGACAGGCGAAGGAGCTCCTATAATTCACCCCTCCACTTT.